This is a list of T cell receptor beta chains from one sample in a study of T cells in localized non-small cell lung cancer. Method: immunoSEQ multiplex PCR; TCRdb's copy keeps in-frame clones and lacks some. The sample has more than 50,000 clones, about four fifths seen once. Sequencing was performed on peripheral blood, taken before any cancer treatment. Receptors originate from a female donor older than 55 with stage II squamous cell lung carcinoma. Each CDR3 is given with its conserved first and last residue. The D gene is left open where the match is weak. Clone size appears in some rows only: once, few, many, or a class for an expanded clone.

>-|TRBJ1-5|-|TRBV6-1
CASSVEDSPWSNQPQHF
TGTGCCAGCAGTGTCGAGGACAGCCCCTGGAGCAATCAGCCCCAGCATTTT
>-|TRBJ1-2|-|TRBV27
CASSLSPTVSGYTF
TGTGCCAGCAGTTTAAGTCCTACTGTCTCTGGCTACACCTTC
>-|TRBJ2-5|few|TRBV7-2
CASSAPPGGTQYF
TGTGCCAGCAGCGCCCCGCCCGGGGGGACCCAGTACTTC
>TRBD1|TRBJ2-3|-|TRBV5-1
CASSSQIPGQGATDTQYF
TGCGCCAGCAGCTCCCAAATACCGGGACAGGGTGCCACAGATACGCAGTATTTT
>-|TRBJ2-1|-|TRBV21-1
CASSKDEHTGDPNEQFF
TGTGCCAGCAGCAAAGACGAGCACACAGGGGATCCCAATGAGCAGTTCTTC
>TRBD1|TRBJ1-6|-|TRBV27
CASSLATGGSYNSPLHF
TGTGCCAGCAGTTTAGCGACAGGGGGCTCCTATAATTCACCCCTCCACTTT
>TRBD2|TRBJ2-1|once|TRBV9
CASSVTLLAGGNNEQFF
TGTGCCAGCAGCGTAACCCTGCTAGCGGGGGGGAACAATGAGCAGTTCTTC
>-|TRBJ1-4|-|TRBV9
CASSVSAGDEKLFF
TGTGCCAGCAGCGTTAGCGCAGGGGATGAAAAACTGTTTTTT
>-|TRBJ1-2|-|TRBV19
CASTPRGDNYGYTF
TGTGCCAGTACCCCTCGGGGGGACAACTATGGCTACACCTTC
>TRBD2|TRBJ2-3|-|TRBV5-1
CASSTGLAGAQGHTDTQYF
TGCGCCAGCAGCACGGGACTAGCGGGGGCCCAAGGGCACACAGATACGCAGTATTTT
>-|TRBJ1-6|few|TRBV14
CASSHGPRGLYNSPLHF
TGTGCCAGCAGCCATGGACCTCGGGGATTATATAATTCACCCCTCCACTTT
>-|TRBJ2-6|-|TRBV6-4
CASSAPGANVLTF
TGTGCCAGCAGTGCGCCCGGGGCCAACGTCCTGACTTTC
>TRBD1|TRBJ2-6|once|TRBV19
CASSPWTGVTSGANVLTF
TGTGCCAGTAGTCCCTGGACAGGGGTCACCTCTGGGGCCAACGTCCTGACTTTC
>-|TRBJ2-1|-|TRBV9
CASSGRGANGGNEQFF
TGTGCCAGCAGCGGCCGTGGGGCCAACGGTGGTAATGAGCAGTTCTTC
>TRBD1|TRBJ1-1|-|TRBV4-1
CASSPRQGAHTEAFF
TGCGCCAGCAGCCCCCGACAGGGGGCTCACACTGAAGCTTTCTTT
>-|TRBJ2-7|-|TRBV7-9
CASSIRDGDEQYF
TGTGCCAGCAGCATCAGGGACGGGGACGAGCAGTACTTC
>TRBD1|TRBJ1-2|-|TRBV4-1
CASSQDPGTAYGYTF
TGCGCCAGCAGCCAAGATCCCGGGACAGCCTATGGCTACACCTTC
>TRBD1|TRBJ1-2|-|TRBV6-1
CASSERTGAAPNYGYTF
TGTGCCAGCAGTGAGCGGACAGGGGCCGCCCCTAACTATGGCTACACCTTC